This entry lists 7 T cell receptor beta chains sequenced from one sample in a study of cytomegalovirus exposure and HLA in healthy donors. With 60 Vbeta and 13 Jbeta primers, the PCR was carried out. TCRdb's copy holds only in-frame clones and misses some; the assay was immunoSEQ multiplex PCR. The sample contains approximately 90,000 clones, just under 70% of which appear only once. The sample consisted of PBMCs. These receptors originate from a woman in her forties or fifties in good health and CMV-seropositive.

Only one count was recorded for this clone. This chain uses TRBV7-9 with TRBJ2-3; D remains ambiguous. The CDR3 has 15 residues. V shed 8 bases and J shed 2 bases, with 17 bases lying between them. Germline V CDR1 and CDR2: SEHNR, FQNEAQ (reference sequence). The CDR3 region is CASERSSGYTDTQYF. The CDR3 DNA is TGTGCCAGCGAAAGATCGTCAGGATACACAGATACGCAGTATTTT.

The chain recombines TRBV4-1 with TRBJ2-7; TRBD2 matches 13 bases. From germline, CDR1 is MGHRA and CDR2 YSYEKL. Trimming cost V 4 bases and J 1 base; bases outside gene matches: 4. The CDR3 spans 16 residues. The CDR3 sequence is CASSPSGLAGSYEQYF. In nucleotides, the CDR3 is TGCGCCAGCAGCCCCTCGGGACTAGCGGGGTCCTACGAGCAGTACTTC.

The chain is built from TRBV9 and TRBJ2-1, with D unresolved. Looked up from germline, CDR1 is SGDLS and CDR2 is YYNGEE. Trimming removed 4 bases from V and 7 bases from J, with 18 bases in between. This CDR3 has 15 amino acids. The CDR3 DNA follows: TGTGCCAGCAGCCCCCGGGTGCAGAGTACAAATGAGCAGTTCTTC. It translates to CASSPRVQSTNEQFF.

This chain connects TRBV5-1 to TRBJ1-2; unclear D gene. CDR3 length: 13 residues. Per the germline V gene, CDR1 is SGHRS and CDR2 is YFSETQ. V was clipped by 1 base and J by 6 bases, with 10 bases between them. This CDR3 reads CASSLTRRDGYTF. For the CDR3, the DNA is TGCGCCAGCAGCTTGACCAGGAGGGATGGCTACACCTTC.

The chain couples TRBV5-1 to TRBJ2-3; 9 bases match TRBD2. The V segment lost 6 bases and the J segment 2 bases; nucleotides outside the gene matches: 25. The CDR3 extends over 21 amino acids. Germline assignment: CDR1 SGHRS and CDR2 YFSETQ. CDR3 DNA sequence: TGCGCCAGCACCTACTCAACTGCCTTGGGGTTATCTAGCGGGATCACAGATACGCAGTATTTT. Encoded protein: CASTYSTALGLSSGITDTQYF.

This chain joins TRBV13 and TRBJ1-1; a weak D match, TRBD1 (5 bases). Germline CDR1 and CDR2: PRHDT and FYEKMQ (reference sequence). The CDR3 has 14 residues. Trimming cost V 9 bases and J 1 base, with 15 bases left between them. This CDR3 reads CASQSGAGNTEAFF. The CDR3 region has the DNA TGTGCCAGTCAAAGCGGGGCAGGGAACACTGAAGCTTTCTTT.

The CDR3 loop reads CASSFRGSSYNEQFF. In DNA form, the CDR3 reads TGTGCCAGCAGCTTCAGAGGTAGCTCCTACAATGAGCAGTTCTTC. This rearrangement joins TRBV7-2 to TRBJ2-1; D is ambiguous. The germline CDR1 and CDR2 sequences are SGHTA and FQGNSA. This CDR3 contains 15 residues. V lost 3 bases and J lost 0, with 9 bases in between.